This TCR beta chain was sequenced for a study of response to subunit inactivated influenza vaccine. TCRdb fed the RT-PCR reads into MiXCR, producing one record per CDR3 protein. The sample gives about 530,000 distinct CDR3 sequences, 10% to 15% of which show up once; about a tenth is in the top ten. CDR3 length equals 16 residues. V lost 0 bases and J lost 4, with 13 bases in between. Germline V lookup: CDR1 MGHRA, CDR2 YSYEKL. V and J are TRBV4-1 and TRBJ1-5; D remains ambiguous. The sequence came from a man aged 50 or older who received an inactivated influenza vaccine. The sequencing used PBMCs from blood, collected on the day of vaccination. CDR3 coding DNA: TGCGCCAGCAGCCAAGATTTCCCAGGAGTTAATCAGCCCCAGCATTTT. It is translated as CASSQDFPGVNQPQHF.